This T cell receptor beta chain was captured by sequencing in a study of blood T cell repertoires in COVID-19. Looking at the study overall: Italy, Spain and the United States were the sources of the convalescent and acute COVID-19 samples. Sources were T cells, B-cell-depleted T cells, or PBMCs; the material itself was cDNA or gDNA.

Enrolled during active infection, Seattle patients were then followed longitudinally. With 4 bases clipped from V and 1 base from J, the junction kept 5 bases outside the gene matches. This CDR3 has 15 residues. The germline V gene encodes CDR1 MNHEY and CDR2 SMNVEV (reference sequence). Per the original data handling: Amplification with reference gene primers provided the estimates of nucleated cell counts. Repertoires were generated with immunoSEQ multiplex PCR, while TCRdb's copy carries only in-frame clones and drops some. The DNA gave D and trimming, while V, J and clone size come from that table. The data contain approximately 110,000 clones, around 76% of them singletons.

The chain recombines TRBV27 with TRBJ2-7; 9 bases fit TRBD2. Sequenced sample: peripheral blood. This TCR was sampled from a man older than 75 with COVID-19, enrolled during active disease. The CDR3 reads CASSWGGRGSYEQYF. As DNA, the CDR3 is TGTGCCAGCAGTTGGGGCGGGAGGGGTTCCTACGAGCAGTACTTC.